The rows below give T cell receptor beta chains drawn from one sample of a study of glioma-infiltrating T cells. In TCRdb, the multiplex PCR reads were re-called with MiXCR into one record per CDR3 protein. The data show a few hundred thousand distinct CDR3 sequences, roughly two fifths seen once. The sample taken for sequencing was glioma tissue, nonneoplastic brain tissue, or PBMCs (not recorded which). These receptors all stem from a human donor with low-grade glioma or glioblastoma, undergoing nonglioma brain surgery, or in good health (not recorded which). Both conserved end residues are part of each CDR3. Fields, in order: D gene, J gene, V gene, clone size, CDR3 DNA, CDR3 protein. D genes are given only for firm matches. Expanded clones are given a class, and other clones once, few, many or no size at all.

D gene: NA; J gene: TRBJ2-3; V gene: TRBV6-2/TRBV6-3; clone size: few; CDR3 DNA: TGTGCCAGCAGTTCCCCTCAAAGCACAGATACGCAGTATTTT; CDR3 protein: CASSSPQSTDTQYF
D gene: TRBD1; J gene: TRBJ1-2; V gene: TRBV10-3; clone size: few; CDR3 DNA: TGTGCCATCAGTGCCCCCGGGACAGGGGGGGACTATGGCTACACCTTC; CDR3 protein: CAISAPGTGGDYGYTF
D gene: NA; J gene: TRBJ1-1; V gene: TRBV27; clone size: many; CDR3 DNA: TGTGCCAGCAGTTTACGAGGGGAGAACACTGAAGCTTTCTTT; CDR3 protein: CASSLRGENTEAFF
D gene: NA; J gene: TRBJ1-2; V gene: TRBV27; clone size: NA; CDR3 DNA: TGTGCCAGCAGCCCCCTAGGGGGGGGCGCAGGAGGCTACACCTTC; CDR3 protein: CASSPLGGGAGGYTF
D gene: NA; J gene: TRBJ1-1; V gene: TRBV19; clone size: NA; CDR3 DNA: TGTGCCAGCAATAAGATAGGGTTTGGACCCTTGAACACTGAAGCTTTCTTT; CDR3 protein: CASNKIGFGPLNTEAFF
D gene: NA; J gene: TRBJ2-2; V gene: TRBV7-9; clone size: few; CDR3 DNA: TGTGCCAGCAGCCAAGAGAGGATATTACCATGGGTTGCCGGGGAGCTGTTTTTT; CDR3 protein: CASSQERILPWVAGELFF
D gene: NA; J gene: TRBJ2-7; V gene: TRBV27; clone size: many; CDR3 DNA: TGTGCCAGCAGTTTATCGTCCAAGGCTAGCGCCTTCTACGAGCAGTACTTC; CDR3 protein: CASSLSSKASAFYEQYF
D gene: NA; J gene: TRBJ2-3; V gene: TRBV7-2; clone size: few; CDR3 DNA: TGTGCCAGCAGCCGGAGAGGGGGGAGGTTAGCAGATACGCAGTATTTT; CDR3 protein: CASSRRGGRLADTQYF
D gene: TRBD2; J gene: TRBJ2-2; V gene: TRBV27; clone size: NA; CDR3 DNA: TGTGCCAGCAGTTTCCGGGGACTAGCGGCCGGGGAGCTGTTTTTT; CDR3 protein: CASSFRGLAAGELFF
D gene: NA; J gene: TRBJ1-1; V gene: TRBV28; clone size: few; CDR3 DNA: TGTGCCAGCAAAATTTATAAGAACACTGAAGCTTTCTTT; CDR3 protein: CASKIYKNTEAFF
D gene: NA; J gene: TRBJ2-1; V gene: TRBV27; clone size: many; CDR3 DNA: TGTGCCAGCAGTTTATCGGCTATCTACAATGAGCAGTTCTTC; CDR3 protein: CASSLSAIYNEQFF
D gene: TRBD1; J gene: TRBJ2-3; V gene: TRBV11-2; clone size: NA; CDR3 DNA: TGTGCCAGCAGCTTATTTCCGGGACAGCAAAGCACAGATACGCAGTATTTT; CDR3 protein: CASSLFPGQQSTDTQYF
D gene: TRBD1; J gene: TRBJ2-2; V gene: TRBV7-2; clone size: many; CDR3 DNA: TGTGCCAGCAGCCCGCTAGGGACAGGGGCATACACCGGGGAGCTGTTTTTT; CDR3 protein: CASSPLGTGAYTGELFF
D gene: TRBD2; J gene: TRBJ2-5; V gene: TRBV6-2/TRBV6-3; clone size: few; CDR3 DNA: TGTGCCAGCAGACGGGAGGGAGAGACCCAGTACTTC; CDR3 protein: CASRREGETQYF
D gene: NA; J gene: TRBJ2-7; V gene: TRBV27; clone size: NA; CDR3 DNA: TGTGCCAGCAGCCCTTGGGGGGGCAGGGGGGACTACGAGCAGTACTTC; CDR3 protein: CASSPWGGRGDYEQYF
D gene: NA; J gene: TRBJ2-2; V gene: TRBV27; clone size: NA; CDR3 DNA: TGTGCCAGCAGTTCATCTTCTTTTGGGGAGCTGTTTTTT; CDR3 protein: CASSSSSFGELFF
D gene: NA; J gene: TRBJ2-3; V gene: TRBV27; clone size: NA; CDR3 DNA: TGTGCCAGCAGTTTATCGTTACTAGTAGGCACAGATACGCAGTATTTT; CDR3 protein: CASSLSLLVGTDTQYF
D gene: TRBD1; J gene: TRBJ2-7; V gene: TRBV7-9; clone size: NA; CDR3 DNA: TGTGCCAGCAGCCCTGGACAGGGTGGTTACGAGCAGTACTTC; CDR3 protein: CASSPGQGGYEQYF
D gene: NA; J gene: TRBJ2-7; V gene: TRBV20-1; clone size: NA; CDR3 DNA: TGCGGTGCTGTCTTGGATTACGAGCAGTACTTC; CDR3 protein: CGAVLDYEQYF
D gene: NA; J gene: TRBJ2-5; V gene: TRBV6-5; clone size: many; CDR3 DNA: TGTGCCAGCAGTTACGGGGGGACCCAGTACTTC; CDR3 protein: CASSYGGTQYF
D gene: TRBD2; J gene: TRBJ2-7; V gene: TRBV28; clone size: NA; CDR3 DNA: TGTGCCAGCAGTTTCTTTGGACTAGCGGGAGGCATAAGTTTCTACGAGCAGTACTTC; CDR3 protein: CASSFFGLAGGISFYEQYF
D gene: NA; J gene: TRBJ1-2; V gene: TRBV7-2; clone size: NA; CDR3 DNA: TGTGCCAGCAGCTTACTTGGGGATGGCTACACCTTC; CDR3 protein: CASSLLGDGYTF
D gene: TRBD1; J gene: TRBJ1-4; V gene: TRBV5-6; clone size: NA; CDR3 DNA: TGTGCCAGCAGCTCCGACAGGGAGGGACTACGCCATGAAAAACTGTTTTTT; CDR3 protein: CASSSDREGLRHEKLFF
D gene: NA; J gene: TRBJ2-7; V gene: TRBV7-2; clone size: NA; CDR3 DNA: TGTGCCAGCAGCTTACAAGCGACCTTCTCCTACGAGCAGTACTTC; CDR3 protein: CASSLQATFSYEQYF
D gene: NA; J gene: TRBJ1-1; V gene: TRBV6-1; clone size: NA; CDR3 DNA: TGTGCCAGCAGGACCTCCACACAGGGTATCGAAGCTTTCTTT; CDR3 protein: CASRTSTQGIEAFF
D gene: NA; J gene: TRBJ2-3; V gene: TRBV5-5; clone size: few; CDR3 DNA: TGTGCCAGCAGCTTGGCCTTTCGTAGCACAGATACGCAGTATTTT; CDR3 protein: CASSLAFRSTDTQYF
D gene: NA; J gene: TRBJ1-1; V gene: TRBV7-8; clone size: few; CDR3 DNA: TGTGCCAGCAGCTTTGCACGGGGGTGGCAGAACACTGAAGCTTTCTTT; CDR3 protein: CASSFARGWQNTEAFF
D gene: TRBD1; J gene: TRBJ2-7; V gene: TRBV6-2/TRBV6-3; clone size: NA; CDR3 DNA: TGTGCCAGCAGTTACCCTCCGGGACAGGGGGAAAGGGAGCAGTACTTC; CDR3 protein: CASSYPPGQGEREQYF
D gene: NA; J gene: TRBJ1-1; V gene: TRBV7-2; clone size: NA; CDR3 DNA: TGTGCCAGCAGCTTGCCCCAGCGCGGGGGAGCTTTCTTT; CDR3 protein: CASSLPQRGGAFF
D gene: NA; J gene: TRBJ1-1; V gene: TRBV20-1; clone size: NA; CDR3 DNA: TGCAGTGCAAAACTAGGGGGAGGGGGCACTGAAGCTTTCTTT; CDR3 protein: CSAKLGGGGTEAFF
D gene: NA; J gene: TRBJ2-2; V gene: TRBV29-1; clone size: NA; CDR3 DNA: TGCAGCGTTGAAGAATTCGGGGAGCTGTTTTTT; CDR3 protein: CSVEEFGELFF
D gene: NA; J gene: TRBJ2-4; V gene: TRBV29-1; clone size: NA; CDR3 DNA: TGCAGCGTTGGAGGGAATTGGGCCAAAAACATTCAGTACTTC; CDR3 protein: CSVGGNWAKNIQYF
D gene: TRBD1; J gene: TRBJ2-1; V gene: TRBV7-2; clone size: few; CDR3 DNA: TGTGCCAGCAGCTTCCCACGACAGGGTAGGGCCTACAATGAGCAGTTCTTC; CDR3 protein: CASSFPRQGRAYNEQFF
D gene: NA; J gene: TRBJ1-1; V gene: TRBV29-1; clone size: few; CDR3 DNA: TGCAGCGTTGACCAAAGAGGGAGAGGCCCTGAAGCTTTCTTT; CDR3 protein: CSVDQRGRGPEAFF
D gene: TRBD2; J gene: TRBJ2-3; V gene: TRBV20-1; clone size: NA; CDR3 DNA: TGCAGTGCTAGAGCGGGGGGGGGGGATACGCAGTGTTTT; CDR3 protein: CSARAGGGDTQCF
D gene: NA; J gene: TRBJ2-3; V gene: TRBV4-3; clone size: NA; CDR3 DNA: TGCGCCAGCAGCCAAGAGACGGGGGCTTTGGCAGATACGCAGTATTTT; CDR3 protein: CASSQETGALADTQYF
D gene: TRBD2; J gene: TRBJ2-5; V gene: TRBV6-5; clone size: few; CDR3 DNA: TGTGCCAGCACCTTAACAGCGGGAGGGCCCCAAGAGACCCAGTACTTC; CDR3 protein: CASTLTAGGPQETQYF
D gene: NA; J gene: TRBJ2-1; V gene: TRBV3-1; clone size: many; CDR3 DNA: TGTGCCAGCAGCCAAGTACTAGGAAATGAGCAGTTCTTC; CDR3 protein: CASSQVLGNEQFF
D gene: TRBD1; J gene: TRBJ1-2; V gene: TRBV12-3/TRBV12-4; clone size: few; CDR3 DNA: TGTGCCAGCAGCCGGACAGGGTTGGGCTACACCTTC; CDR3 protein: CASSRTGLGYTF
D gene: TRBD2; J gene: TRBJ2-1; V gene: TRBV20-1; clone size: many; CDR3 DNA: TGCAGTGCTAGGGCCCTAGCGGGGTCCTACAATGAGCAGTTCTTC; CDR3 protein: CSARALAGSYNEQFF
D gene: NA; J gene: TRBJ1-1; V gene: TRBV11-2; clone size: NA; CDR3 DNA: TGTGCCAGCAGCTTAATAAGCGGACAACTGAACACTGAAGCTTTCTTT; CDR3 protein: CASSLISGQLNTEAFF
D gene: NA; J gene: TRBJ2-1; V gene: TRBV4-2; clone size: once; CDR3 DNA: TGTGCCAGCAGCCAGGGATGGGTAGCGAAAGACAATAAGCAGTTCTTC; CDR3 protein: CASSQGWVAKDNKQFF
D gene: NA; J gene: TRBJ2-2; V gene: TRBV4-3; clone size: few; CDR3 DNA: TGCGCCAGCAGCCAACAAGACGGGGGTGGGGAGCTGTTTTTT; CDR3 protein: CASSQQDGGGELFF
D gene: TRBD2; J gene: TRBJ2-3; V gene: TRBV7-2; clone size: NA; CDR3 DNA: TGTGCCAGCAGCTTAATGGCGGGAGTGGAAGATACGCAGTATTTT; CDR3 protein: CASSLMAGVEDTQYF
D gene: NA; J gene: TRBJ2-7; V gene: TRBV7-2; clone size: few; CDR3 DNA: TGTGCCAGCAGCTCCCGACACCCTGCCCACTACGAGCAGTACTTC; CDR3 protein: CASSSRHPAHYEQYF
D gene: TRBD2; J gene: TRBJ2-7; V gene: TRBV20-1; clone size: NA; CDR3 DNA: TGCAGTGCCAGTAGCGGGAACTCCTACGAGCAGTACTTC; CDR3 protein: CSASSGNSYEQYF
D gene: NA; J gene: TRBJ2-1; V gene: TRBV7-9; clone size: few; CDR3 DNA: TGTGCCAGCAGTTCCCGGCCAGGTAATGAGCAGTTCTTC; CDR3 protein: CASSSRPGNEQFF
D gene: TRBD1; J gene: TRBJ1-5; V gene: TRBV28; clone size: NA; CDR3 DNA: TGTGCCAGCAGTTACGGACAGGGGAAGGGGGATCAGCCCCAGCATTTT; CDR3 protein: CASSYGQGKGDQPQHF
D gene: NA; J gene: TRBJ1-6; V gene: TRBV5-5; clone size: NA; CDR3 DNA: TGCGCCAGCAGCCAAGTGGGTGGGGGGCCCACCTGGAATTCACCCCTCCACTTT; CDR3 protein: CASSQVGGGPTWNSPLHF